Below are 23 T cell receptor beta chains sequenced from a single sample in a study of blood T cells in healthy people across ages. Combining a sample-barcoded 5' primer with a J-beta primer mix, a second PCR ran for roughly 7 to 12 cycles. MiXCR, applied by TCRdb to the 5' RACE reads, yields one record per CDR3 protein. Among 1.5 million to 2 million distinct CDR3 sequences listed, roughly two fifths were seen once. What was sequenced was blood. These receptors were obtained from a human donor in good health.

The chain uses TRBV20-1 and TRBJ2-7, with a weak D call TRBD1 (6 bases). The CDR3 runs to 14 residues. V shed 4 bases and J shed 0 bases, with 13 bases lying between them. CDR1 and CDR2 from the germline V gene are DFQATT and SNEGSKA (reference sequence). CDR3 in amino acids: CSAKVQGPSYEQYF. DNA for the CDR3: TGCAGTGCTAAGGTCCAGGGGCCCTCCTACGAGCAGTACTTC.

This clonotype appeared a few times. This sequence joins TRBV7-2 and TRBJ2-5, with 8 nucleotides matching TRBD2. Germline V gene sequence: CDR1 SGHTA, CDR2 FQGNSA. V shed 3 bases, J shed 4 bases, and the junction held 4 bases outside the gene matches. This CDR3 is built from 14 residues. The CDR3 protein is CASSLGAGAETQYF. CDR3 sequence (DNA): TGTGCCAGCAGCTTGGGAGCGGGGGCAGAGACCCAGTACTTC.

The CDR3 reads CASSPDRGQYEQYF. For the CDR3, the DNA is TGTGCCAGCAGCCCAGACAGGGGACAGTACGAGCAGTACTTC. The rearrangement uses TRBV3-1 and TRBJ2-7; 8 bases map to TRBD1. Germline V lookup: CDR1 LGHDT, CDR2 YNNKEL (reference sequence). CDR3 size: 14 residues. The V segment lost 4 bases and the J segment 4 bases; nucleotides outside the gene matches: 6.

Points on this clonotype: With a much larger clone just one base away, this may be a read error. The chain combines TRBV6-2 or TRBV6-3 with TRBJ1-5, with 7 bases aligning to TRBD1. CDR1 and CDR2 (germline): MNHEY, SVGEGT. The CDR3 sequence is 16 residues long. V lost 7 bases to trimming and J lost 3 bases; unmatched junction nucleotides: 12. The CDR3 loop is CASTTGVTYNNQPQHF. In DNA form, the CDR3 reads TGTGCCAGCACTACAGGGGTCACCTATAACAATCAGCCCCAGCATTTT.

The chain is built from TRBV5-1 and TRBJ2-5, with 11 bases fitting TRBD2. The CDR3 consists of 15 residues. Germline CDR1 SGHRS, CDR2 YFSETQ. V was pared by 2 bases and J by 5 bases, with 5 bases of the junction left unmatched. The CDR3 coding sequence is TGCGCCAGCAGCTTATTGGGACTAGCGGTGGAGACCCAGTACTTC. This sequence encodes CASSLLGLAVETQYF. The whole variable domain, remainder taken from reference TRBV5-1 and TRBJ2-5, is KAGVTQTPRYLIKTRGQQVTLSCSPISGHRSVSWYQQTPGQGLQFLFEYFSETQRNKGNFPGRFSGRQFSNSRSEMNVSTLELGDSALYLCASSLLGLAVETQYFGPGTRLLVL.

On this clonotype itself: Relative to the germline gene, one junction end is altered; a read error may explain this. V and J are TRBV5-1 and TRBJ2-3; D could derive from TRBD1 or TRBD2 (5 bases each). This CDR3 region has 15 residues. CDR1 SGHRS and CDR2 YFSETQ come from the germline V gene. The chain's CDR3 is CASSLLGVTRDMQYF. The CDR3 nucleotides are TGCGCCAGCAGCCTGTTGGGGGTAACCCGGGATATGCAGTATTTT.

This clonotype was seen only once. The rearrangement links TRBV6-2 or TRBV6-3 to TRBJ1-1, with 7 positions matching TRBD1. Germline V gives CDR1 MNHEY, CDR2 SVGEGT. The CDR3 contains 16 residues. After removal of 7 bases from V and 1 base from J, the junction contained 12 bases not matched to a gene. The CDR3 here is CASNTDRVIGNTEAFF. The CDR3 DNA reads TGTGCCAGCAACACTGACAGGGTCATTGGGAACACTGAAGCTTTCTTT.

The V and J genes are TRBV5-1 and TRBJ1-1; D remains unclear. Germline assignment: CDR1 SGHRS and CDR2 YFSETQ. The CDR3 sequence is 15 residues long. Trimming pared 4 bases from V and 2 bases from J, leaving 15 bases between. The CDR3 DNA reads TGCGCCAGCAGCACCGGACGGGTTCTTAACACTGAAGCTTTCTTT. Translated, it gives CASSTGRVLNTEAFF.

The chain couples TRBV6-2 or TRBV6-3 to TRBJ2-1, with a tentative D call TRBD1 (8 bases). Per the germline V gene, CDR1 is MNHEY and CDR2 is SVGEGT. Trimming stripped 7 bases from V and 2 bases from J, with 15 bases between. The CDR3 runs 15 residues. As DNA, the CDR3 is TGTGCCAGCACCCCAGCGGGACAGGCCTACAATGAGCAGTTCTTC. Its protein product is CASTPAGQAYNEQFF.

The V and J genes are TRBV28 and TRBJ2-1; D is possibly TRBD2 (6 bases). The V gene's germline CDR1 is MDHEN and CDR2 SYDVKM. This CDR3 comprises 13 residues. The ends were cut back, 7 bases at V and 9 bases at J, with 16 bases in the middle. The CDR3 region is CASTLPGRGEQFF. As DNA, the CDR3 is TGTGCCAGCACCCTACCCGGGCGGGGTGAGCAGTTCTTC.

V gene TRBV5-5 combines with J gene TRBJ1-4; the match to TRBD1 covers 7 bases. The germline V gene has CDR1 SGHKS and CDR2 YYEKEE (reference sequence). The CDR3 is 15 residues long. V gave up 2 bases and J gave up 7 bases; unmatched junction bases: 8. CDR3 protein: CASSLDRQGGEKLFF. CDR3 sequence (DNA): TGTGCCAGCAGCTTAGATCGACAGGGAGGTGAAAAACTGTTTTTT.

This clonotype appeared many times. The rearrangement uses TRBV4-3 and TRBJ1-2; D perhaps matches TRBD1 (5 bases). Germline lookup yields CDR1 LGHNA and CDR2 YSLEER. V was trimmed by 0 bases and J by 8 bases, leaving 19 bases between them. This CDR3 comprises 16 residues. The CDR3 spells CASSQEWGETRKGYTF. CDR3 nucleotide sequence: TGCGCCAGCAGCCAAGAGTGGGGGGAGACCCGAAAAGGCTACACCTTC.

This clonotype was seen only a few times. J is TRBJ1-2 and V is TRBV6-1, with TRBD1 identical over 8 bases. The CDR3 totals 17 residues. V lost 4 bases, J lost 4 bases, and 14 bases stayed unmatched. Germline CDR1 reads MNHNS; CDR2 reads SASEGT. The CDR3 reads CASSANRGNLPIYGYTF. The DNA of the CDR3 is TGTGCCAGCAGTGCGAACAGGGGGAACCTTCCAATCTATGGCTACACCTTC.

This clonotype was seen a handful of times. The gene calls are TRBV10-3 and TRBJ2-3; TRBD2 matches 8 bases. CDR1 is ENHRY and CDR2 is SYGVKD in the germline V gene. The CDR3 runs 16 residues. Germline trimming cut 11 bases from V and 6 bases from J; bases unmatched to any gene: 19. CDR3 region: CAFLREVAGNPDTQYF. The CDR3 region has the DNA TGTGCCTTCCTTCGTGAGGTAGCGGGGAACCCGGATACGCAGTATTTT.

This clonotype occurred a few times. The chain has TRBV7-2 and TRBJ2-7, with D perhaps TRBD1 or TRBD2 (5 bases each). Trimming left V 3 bases short and J 0 bases short, with 15 bases between. Germline loops: CDR1 SGHTA, CDR2 FQGNSA. The CDR3 runs to 16 residues. The CDR3 region has the DNA TGTGCCAGCAGCTTGAGGGGCGGGTCAAGCTCCTACGAGCAGTACTTC. Translated, it gives CASSLRGGSSSYEQYF.

CDR3 DNA: TGTGCCAGCAGCTCCCCGCGGGGGGCGCAGGGGGCCAACGTCCTGACTTTC. This translates into CASSSPRGAQGANVLTF. The chain has TRBV7-9 and TRBJ2-6; 8 bases align to TRBD2. CDR1 SEHNR and CDR2 FQNEAQ come from the germline V gene (reference sequence). V shed 4 bases and J 4 bases; nucleotides not matched to a gene: 9. The CDR3 length is 17 residues.

CDR3 sequence reads: CASRQDLTSYEQYF. CDR3 sequence (DNA): TGCGCCAGCAGACAGGACCTAACCTCCTACGAGCAGTACTTC. The rearrangement joins TRBV10-1 to TRBJ2-7, with D maybe TRBD1 (5 bases). Trimming took off 6 bases at V and 0 bases at J, with 12 bases between the two ends. The CDR3 has 14 amino acids. Germline values: CDR1 WNHNN, CDR2 SYGVQD (reference sequence).

This clonotype was picked up one time. The rearrangement links TRBV4-3 to TRBJ2-6; no clear D gene. Germline CDR1 and CDR2: LGHNA and YSLEER. V dropped 0 bases and J dropped 0 bases, with 9 bases sitting between them. The CDR3 spans 17 residues. CDR3 DNA: TGCGCCAGCAGCCAAGAGGTAGGCGGCTCTGGGGCCAACGTCCTGACTTTC. Amino acid sequence: CASSQEVGGSGANVLTF.

The chain employs TRBV2 and TRBJ2-1; perhaps TRBD2 as D (6 bases). Between the trimmed V and J ends, which lost 11 bases and 9 bases, there was a span of 23 bases. The CDR3 consists of 14 residues. The germline V gene has CDR1 SNHLY and CDR2 FYNNEI. CDR3 in amino acids: CAQGGVDRTSEQFF. In nucleotides, the CDR3 is TGTGCCCAGGGCGGGGTGGACCGAACGAGTGAGCAGTTCTTC.

V is TRBV20-1 and J is TRBJ1-6; 9 bases are shared with TRBD1. There are 17 residues in the CDR3. Germline trimming cut 6 bases from V and 7 bases from J; bases unmatched to any gene: 16. The germline CDR1 and CDR2 sequences are DFQATT and SNEGSKA (reference sequence). CDR3 bases: TGCAGTGCGAACCCCAGAATCCGGACAGGGGTAAATTCACCCCTCCACTTT. It translates to CSANPRIRTGVNSPLHF.

This sequence joins TRBV12-3 or TRBV12-4 and TRBJ1-2; 7 bases are a match to TRBD1. With 4 bases clipped from V and 4 bases from J, the junction kept 9 bases outside the gene matches. The CDR3 has 15 residues. Written as DNA, the CDR3 is TGTGCCAGCAGTTCCGGACAGGTCCGATCCTATGGCTACACCTTC. It codes for CASSSGQVRSYGYTF.

This chain joins TRBV28 and TRBJ2-3; D is uncertain. Germline loops: CDR1 MDHEN, CDR2 SYDVKM. The length of the CDR3 is 12 residues. Trimming removed 6 bases at V and 3 bases at J, with 7 bases between. In nucleotides, the CDR3 is TGTGCCAGCAGGGTACAGACAGATACGCAGTATTTT. This sequence encodes CASRVQTDTQYF.

The V call is TRBV28, the J call TRBJ2-1; D call uncertain. The CDR3 length is 16 residues. Germline V gene data show CDR1 as MDHEN and CDR2 as SYDVKM. The germline V and J ends were trimmed by 2 bases and 0 bases, with 11 bases remaining between them. The chain's CDR3 is CASSLSGGRSYNEQFF. DNA for the CDR3: TGTGCCAGCAGTTTAAGTGGCGGTCGCTCCTACAATGAGCAGTTCTTC.